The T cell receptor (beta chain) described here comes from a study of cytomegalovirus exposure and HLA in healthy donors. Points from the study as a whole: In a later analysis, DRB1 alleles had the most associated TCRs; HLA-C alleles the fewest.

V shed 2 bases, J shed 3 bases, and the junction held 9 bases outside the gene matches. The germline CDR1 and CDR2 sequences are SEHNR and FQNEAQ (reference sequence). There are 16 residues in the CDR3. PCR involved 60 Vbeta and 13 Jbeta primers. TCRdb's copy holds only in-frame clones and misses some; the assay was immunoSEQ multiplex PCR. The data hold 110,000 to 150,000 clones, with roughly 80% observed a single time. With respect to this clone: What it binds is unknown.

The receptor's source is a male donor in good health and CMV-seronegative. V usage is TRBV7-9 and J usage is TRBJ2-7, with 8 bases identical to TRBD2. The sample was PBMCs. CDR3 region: CASSLSGGLSHYEQYF. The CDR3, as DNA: TGTGCCAGCAGCTTAAGCGGGGGCCTTTCTCACTACGAGCAGTACTTC.